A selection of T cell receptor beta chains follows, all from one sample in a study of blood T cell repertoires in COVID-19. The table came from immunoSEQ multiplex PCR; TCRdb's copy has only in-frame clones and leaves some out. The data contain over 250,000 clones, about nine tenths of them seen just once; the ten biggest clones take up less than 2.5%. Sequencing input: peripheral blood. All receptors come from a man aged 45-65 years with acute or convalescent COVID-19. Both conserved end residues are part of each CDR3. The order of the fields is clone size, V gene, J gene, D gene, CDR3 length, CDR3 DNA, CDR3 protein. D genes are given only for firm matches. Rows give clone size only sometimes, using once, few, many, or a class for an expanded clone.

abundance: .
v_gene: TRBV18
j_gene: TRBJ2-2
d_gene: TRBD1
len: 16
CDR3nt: TGTGCCAGCTCACCTCCAGGGACAGGGGGAACCGGGGAGCTGTTTTTT
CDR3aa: CASSPPGTGGTGELFF

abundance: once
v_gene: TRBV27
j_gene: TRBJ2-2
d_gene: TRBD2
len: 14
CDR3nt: TGTGCCAGCAGTTTTGGACTAGCCACCGGGGAGCTGTTTTTT
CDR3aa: CASSFGLATGELFF

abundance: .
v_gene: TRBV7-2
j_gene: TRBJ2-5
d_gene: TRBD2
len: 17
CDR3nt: TGTGCCAGCAGCTTATACGCTTCAGCGGGGGGGCCGGAGACCCAGTACTTC
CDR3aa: CASSLYASAGGPETQYF

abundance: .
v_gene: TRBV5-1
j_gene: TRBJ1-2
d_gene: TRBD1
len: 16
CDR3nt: TGCGCCAGCAGCTTGAACGGACAGGACATTAACTATGGCTACACCTTC
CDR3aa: CASSLNGQDINYGYTF

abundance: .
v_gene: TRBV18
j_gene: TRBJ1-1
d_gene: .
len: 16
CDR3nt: TGTGCCAGCTCACCCAGTTTGCTTACAGAGAACACTGAAGCTTTCTTT
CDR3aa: CASSPSLLTENTEAFF

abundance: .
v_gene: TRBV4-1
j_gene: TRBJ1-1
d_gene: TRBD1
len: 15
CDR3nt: TGCGCCAGCAGCCAAGATGGTAAGGGGGCCACTGAAGCTTTCTTT
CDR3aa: CASSQDGKGATEAFF

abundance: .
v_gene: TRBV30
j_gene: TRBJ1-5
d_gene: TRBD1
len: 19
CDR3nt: TGTGCCTGGAGTGTAGGGAGGCCTCCGAGGACAGGGAGGGACCAGCCCCAGCATTTT
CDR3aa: CAWSVGRPPRTGRDQPQHF

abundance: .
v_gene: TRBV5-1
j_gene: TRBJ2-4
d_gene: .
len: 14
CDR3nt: TGCGCCAGCAGCCGGGGGAGTGGGGAAAACATTCAGTACTTC
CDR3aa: CASSRGSGENIQYF

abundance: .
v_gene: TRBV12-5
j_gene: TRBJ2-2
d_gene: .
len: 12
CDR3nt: TGTGCTAGTGGTTCCCGTCCCGGGGAGCTGTTTTTT
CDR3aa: CASGSRPGELFF

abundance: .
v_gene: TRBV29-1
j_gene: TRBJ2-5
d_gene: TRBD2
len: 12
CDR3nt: TGCAGCGTTGACCACGGGGGGGAGACCCAGTACTTC
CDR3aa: CSVDHGGETQYF

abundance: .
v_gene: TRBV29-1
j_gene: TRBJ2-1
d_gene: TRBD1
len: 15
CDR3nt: TGCAGCGTCGCCACAGGGGCCCGCTCCTACAATGAGCAGTTCTTC
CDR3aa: CSVATGARSYNEQFF

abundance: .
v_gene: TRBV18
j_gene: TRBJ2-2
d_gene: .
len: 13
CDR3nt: TGTGCCAGCTCGGGACAGAACACCGGGGAGCTGTTTTTT
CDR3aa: CASSGQNTGELFF

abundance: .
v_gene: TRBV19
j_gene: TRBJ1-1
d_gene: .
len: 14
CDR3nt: TGTGCCAGTAGTATTGGGCCAGTCAACACTGAAGCTTTCTTT
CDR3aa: CASSIGPVNTEAFF

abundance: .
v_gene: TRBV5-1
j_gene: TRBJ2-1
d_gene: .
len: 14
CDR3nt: TGCGCCAGCAGCTTGGCCACCGACAACAATGAGCAGTTCTTC
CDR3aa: CASSLATDNNEQFF

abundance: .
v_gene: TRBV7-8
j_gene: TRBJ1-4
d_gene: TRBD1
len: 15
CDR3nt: TGTGCCAGCAGCATGACGACAGGGGTGGATGAAAAACTGTTTTTT
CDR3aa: CASSMTTGVDEKLFF

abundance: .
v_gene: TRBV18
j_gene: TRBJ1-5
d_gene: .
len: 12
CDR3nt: TGTGCCAGCTCAGGGCCGAATCAGCCCCAGCATTTT
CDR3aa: CASSGPNQPQHF

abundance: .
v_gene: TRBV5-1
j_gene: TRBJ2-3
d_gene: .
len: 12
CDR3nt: TGCGCCAGCAGTTCAGAGGGAGATACGCAGTATTTT
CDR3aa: CASSSEGDTQYF

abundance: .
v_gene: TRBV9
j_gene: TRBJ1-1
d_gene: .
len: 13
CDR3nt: TGTGCCAGCAGCGTAACTTTGAACACTGAAGCTTTCTTT
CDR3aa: CASSVTLNTEAFF

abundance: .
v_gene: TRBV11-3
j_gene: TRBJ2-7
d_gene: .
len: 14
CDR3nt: TGTGCCAGCAGCCCGACCCTAGCGTCCCACGAGCAGTACTTC
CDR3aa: CASSPTLASHEQYF

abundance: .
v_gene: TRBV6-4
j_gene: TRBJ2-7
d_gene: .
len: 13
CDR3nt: TGTGCCAGCCCAGGATCCTCGAACCACGAGCAGTACTTC
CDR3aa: CASPGSSNHEQYF

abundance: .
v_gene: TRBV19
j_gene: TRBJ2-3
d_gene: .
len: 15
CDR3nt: TGTGCCAGTAGTACCGCGGCGGGACCGTCAGATACGCAATATTTT
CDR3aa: CASSTAAGPSDTQYF

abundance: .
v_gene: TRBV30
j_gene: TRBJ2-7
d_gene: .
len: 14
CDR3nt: TGTGCCTGGAGCGTAACACCAGGGGGAGGCGAGCAGTACTTC
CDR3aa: CAWSVTPGGGEQYF

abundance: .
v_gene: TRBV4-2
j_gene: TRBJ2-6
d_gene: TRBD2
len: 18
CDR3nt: TGTGCCAGCAGCCGGCCGACTAGCGGGACCGCTGGGGCCAACGTCCTGACTTTC
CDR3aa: CASSRPTSGTAGANVLTF

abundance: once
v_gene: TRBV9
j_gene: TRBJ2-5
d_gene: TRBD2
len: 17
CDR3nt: TGTGCCAGCAGCGTCTCTAGCGGGGGGGCGAGGGGAGAGACCCAGTACTTC
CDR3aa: CASSVSSGGARGETQYF

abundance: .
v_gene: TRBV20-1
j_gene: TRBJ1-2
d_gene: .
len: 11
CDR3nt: TGCAGTGCTAGAGAGCAGGGTGGCTACACCTTC
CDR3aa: CSAREQGGYTF

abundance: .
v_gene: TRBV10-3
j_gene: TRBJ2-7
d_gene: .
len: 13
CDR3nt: TGTGCCATCAGTGAGTCAGGCGGGTACGAGCAGTACTTC
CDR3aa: CAISESGGYEQYF

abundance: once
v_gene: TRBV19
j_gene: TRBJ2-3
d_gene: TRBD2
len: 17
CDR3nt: TGTGCCAGTAGTATAGGTCCGCTAGCGGATTCACAGTGGACGCAGTATTTT
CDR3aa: CASSIGPLADSQWTQYF

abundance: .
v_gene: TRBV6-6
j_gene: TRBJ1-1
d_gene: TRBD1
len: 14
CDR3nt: TGTGCCAGCAGTTACTTCCCGGGACAGGTAGAAGCTTTCTTT
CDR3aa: CASSYFPGQVEAFF

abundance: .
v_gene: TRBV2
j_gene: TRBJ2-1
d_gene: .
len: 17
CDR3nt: TGTGCCAGCAGGGACGACTCTAGCGCTCACATGGTGAATGAGCAGTTCTTC
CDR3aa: CASRDDSSAHMVNEQFF

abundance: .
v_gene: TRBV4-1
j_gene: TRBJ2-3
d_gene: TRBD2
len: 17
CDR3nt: TGCGCCAGCAGCCAAGTGGGGACTAGCGGGGGGGCAGATACGCAGTATTTT
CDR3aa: CASSQVGTSGGADTQYF

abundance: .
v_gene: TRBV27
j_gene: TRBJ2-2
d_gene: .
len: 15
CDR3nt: TGTGCCAGCAGTTTACGAGGGAGGAACACCGGGGAGCTGTTTTTT
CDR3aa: CASSLRGRNTGELFF

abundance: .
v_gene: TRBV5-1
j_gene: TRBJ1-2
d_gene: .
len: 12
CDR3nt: TGCGCCAGCACACAGGATCAGGGTGGCTACACCTTC
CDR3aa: CASTQDQGGYTF

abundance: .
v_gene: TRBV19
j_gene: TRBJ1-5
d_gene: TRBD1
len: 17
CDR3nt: TGTGCCAGTAGCCGGGACAGGCCAAATTATAGCAATCAGCCCCAGCATTTT
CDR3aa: CASSRDRPNYSNQPQHF

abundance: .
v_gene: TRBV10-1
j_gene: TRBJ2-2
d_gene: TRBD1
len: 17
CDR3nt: TGCGCCAGCTCGCCGGGGACAGGGAGATGGAACACCGGGGAGCTGTTTTTT
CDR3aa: CASSPGTGRWNTGELFF

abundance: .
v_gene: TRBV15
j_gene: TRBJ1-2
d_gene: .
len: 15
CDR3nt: TGTGCCACCAGCTACTCCCCCTGGACAGAGTATGGCTACACCTTC
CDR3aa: CATSYSPWTEYGYTF

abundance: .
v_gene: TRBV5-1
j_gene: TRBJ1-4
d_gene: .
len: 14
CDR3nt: TGCGCCAGCAGTTCTCTCGACAGCAATGAAAAACTGTTTTTT
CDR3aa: CASSSLDSNEKLFF

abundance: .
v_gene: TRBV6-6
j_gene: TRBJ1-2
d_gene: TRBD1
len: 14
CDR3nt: TGTGCCAGCAGCCCCGGGACAGATTACTATGGCTACACCTTC
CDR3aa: CASSPGTDYYGYTF

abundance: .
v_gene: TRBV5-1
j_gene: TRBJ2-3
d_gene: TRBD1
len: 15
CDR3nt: TGCGCCAGCAGCTTCGGTCAGGGGGCCTCAGATACGCAGTATTTT
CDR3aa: CASSFGQGASDTQYF

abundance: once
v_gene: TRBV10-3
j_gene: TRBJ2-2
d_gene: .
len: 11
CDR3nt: TGTGCCATCACTAACACCGGGGAGCTGTTTTTT
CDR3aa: CAITNTGELFF